In this sample, the clone carrying this T cell receptor beta chain turned up a few times. This sample is part of a study of identical twins. Germline CDR1 and CDR2: LNHDA and SQIVND (reference sequence). Germline trimming cut 4 bases from V and 1 base from J; bases unmatched to any gene: 8. This CDR3 comprises 16 residues. Template switching added a universal primer site; cDNA carried unique molecular identifiers. One entry per CDR3 protein, called by TCRdb with MiXCR from the 5' RACE reads. The table includes 570,000 or so distinct CDR3 sequences, roughly 9.5% detected once. A further study also used this sample, focusing on yellow fever vaccine responses in identical twins.

The sequenced sample consisted of PBMCs. The clonotype originates from a woman under 30 in good health. This chain links TRBV19 with TRBJ2-5, with 8 nucleotides matching TRBD1. CDR3 nucleotide sequence: TGTGCCAGTAGTACTATAGCCGGGACAGGCCAAGAGACCCAGTACTTC. Its protein is CASSTIAGTGQETQYF. Based on the CDR3 plus reference TRBV19 and TRBJ2-5, the full variable domain is DGGITQSPKYLFRKEGQNVTLSCEQNLNHDAMYWYRQDPGQGLRLIYYSQIVNDFQKGDIAEGYSVSREKKESFPLTVTSAQKNPTAFYLCASSTIAGTGQETQYFGPGTRLLVL.